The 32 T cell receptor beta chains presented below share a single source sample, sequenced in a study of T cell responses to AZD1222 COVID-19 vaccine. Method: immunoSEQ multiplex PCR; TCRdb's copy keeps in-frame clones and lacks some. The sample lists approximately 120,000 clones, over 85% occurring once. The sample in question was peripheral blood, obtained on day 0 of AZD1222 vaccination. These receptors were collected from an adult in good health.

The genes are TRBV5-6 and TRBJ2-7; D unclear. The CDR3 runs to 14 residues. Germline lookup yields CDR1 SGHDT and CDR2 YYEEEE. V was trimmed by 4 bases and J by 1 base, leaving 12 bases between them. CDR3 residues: CASSPLTRSYEQYF. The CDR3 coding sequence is TGTGCCAGCAGCCCCCTTACCCGATCCTACGAGCAGTACTTC.

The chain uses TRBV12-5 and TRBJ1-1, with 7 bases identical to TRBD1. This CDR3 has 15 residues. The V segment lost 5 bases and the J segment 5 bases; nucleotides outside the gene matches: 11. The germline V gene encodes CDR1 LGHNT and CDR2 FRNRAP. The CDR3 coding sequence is TGTGCTAGTGGTGCCGCGGGGCAGGGGGAAACTGAAGCTTTCTTT. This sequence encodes CASGAAGQGETEAFF.

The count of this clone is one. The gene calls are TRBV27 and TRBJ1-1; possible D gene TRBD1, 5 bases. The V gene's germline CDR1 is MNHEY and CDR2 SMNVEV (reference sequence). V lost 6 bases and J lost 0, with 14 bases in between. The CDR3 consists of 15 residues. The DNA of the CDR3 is TGTGCCAGCAGGGCAGGGTACCAATTGAACACTGAAGCTTTCTTT. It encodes CASRAGYQLNTEAFF.

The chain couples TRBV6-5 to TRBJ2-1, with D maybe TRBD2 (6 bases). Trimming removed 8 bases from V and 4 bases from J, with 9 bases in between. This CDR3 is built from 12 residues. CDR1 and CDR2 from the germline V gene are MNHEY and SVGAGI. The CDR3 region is CASQTSYNEQFF. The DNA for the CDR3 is TGTGCCAGCCAGACTAGTTACAATGAGCAGTTCTTC.

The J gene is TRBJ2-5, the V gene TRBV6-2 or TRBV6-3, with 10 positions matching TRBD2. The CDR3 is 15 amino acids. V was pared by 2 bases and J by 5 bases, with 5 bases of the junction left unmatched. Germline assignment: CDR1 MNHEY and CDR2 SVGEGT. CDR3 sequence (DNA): TGTGCCAGCAGTTACGCTAGCGGGAGCGTTGAGACCCAGTACTTC. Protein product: CASSYASGSVETQYF.

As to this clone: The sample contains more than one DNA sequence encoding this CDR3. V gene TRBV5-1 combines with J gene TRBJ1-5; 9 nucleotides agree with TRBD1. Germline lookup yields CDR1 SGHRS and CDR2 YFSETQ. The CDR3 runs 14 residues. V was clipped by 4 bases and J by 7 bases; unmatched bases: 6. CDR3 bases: TGCGCCAGCAGCCTGGGACAGGGTGGACAGCCCCAGCATTTT. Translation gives CASSLGQGGQPQHF.

CDR3 loop: CASSEARTGFGKLFF. The CDR3 DNA sequence: TGTGCCAGCAGTGAAGCGAGAACCGGGTTTGGAAAACTGTTTTTT. The gene calls are TRBV6-1 and TRBJ1-4; D unresolved. Looked up from germline, CDR1 is MNHNS and CDR2 is SASEGT. The CDR3 is 15 residues long. V dropped 0 bases and J dropped 10 bases, with 15 bases sitting between them.

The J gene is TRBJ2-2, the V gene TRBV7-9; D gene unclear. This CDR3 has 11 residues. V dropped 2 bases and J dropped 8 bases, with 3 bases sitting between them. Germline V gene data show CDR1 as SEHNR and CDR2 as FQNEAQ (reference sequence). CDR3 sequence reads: CASSLSGELFF. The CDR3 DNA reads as TGTGCCAGCAGCTTATCAGGGGAGCTGTTTTTT.

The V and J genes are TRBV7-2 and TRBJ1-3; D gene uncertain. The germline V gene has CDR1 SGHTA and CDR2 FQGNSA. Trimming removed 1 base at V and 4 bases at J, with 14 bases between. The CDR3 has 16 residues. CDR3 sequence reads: CASSLVGGGPGNTIYF. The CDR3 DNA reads TGTGCCAGCAGCTTAGTTGGCGGAGGCCCGGGAAACACCATATATTTT.

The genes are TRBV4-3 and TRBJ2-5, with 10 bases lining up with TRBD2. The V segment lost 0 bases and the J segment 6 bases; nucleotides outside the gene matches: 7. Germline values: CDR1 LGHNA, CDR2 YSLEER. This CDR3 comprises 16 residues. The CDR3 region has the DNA TGCGCCAGCAGCCAAGACCCTAGCGGGAGAGGGAAGACCCAGTACTTC. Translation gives CASSQDPSGRGKTQYF.

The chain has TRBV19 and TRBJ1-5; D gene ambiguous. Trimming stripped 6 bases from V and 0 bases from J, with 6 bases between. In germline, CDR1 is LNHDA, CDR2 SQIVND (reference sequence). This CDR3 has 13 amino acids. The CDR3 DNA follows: TGTGCCAGTAGGTTGAATAGCAATCAGCCCCAGCATTTT. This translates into CASRLNSNQPQHF.

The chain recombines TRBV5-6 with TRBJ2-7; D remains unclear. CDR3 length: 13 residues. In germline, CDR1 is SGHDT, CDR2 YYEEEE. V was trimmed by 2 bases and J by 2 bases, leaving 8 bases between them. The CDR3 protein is CASSLSPPYEQYF. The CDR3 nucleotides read TGTGCCAGCAGCTTAAGTCCTCCCTACGAGCAGTACTTC.

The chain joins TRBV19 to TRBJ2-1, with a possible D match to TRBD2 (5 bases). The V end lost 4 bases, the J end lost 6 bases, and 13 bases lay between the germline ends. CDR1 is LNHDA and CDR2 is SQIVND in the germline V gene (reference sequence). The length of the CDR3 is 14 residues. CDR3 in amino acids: CASSTPREFNEQFF. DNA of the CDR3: TGTGCCAGTAGTACCCCCCGGGAATTCAATGAGCAGTTCTTC.

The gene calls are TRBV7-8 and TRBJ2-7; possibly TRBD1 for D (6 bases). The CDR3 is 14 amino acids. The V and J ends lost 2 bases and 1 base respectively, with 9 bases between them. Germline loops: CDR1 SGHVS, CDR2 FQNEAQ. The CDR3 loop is CASSLQGWSYEQYF. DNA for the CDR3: TGTGCCAGCAGCTTACAGGGGTGGTCCTACGAGCAGTACTTC.

CDR3 region: CASYRQSHETQYF. CDR3 in DNA: TGTGCCAGTTACCGACAAAGTCATGAGACCCAGTACTTC. The V and J genes are TRBV6-5 and TRBJ2-5; D is unclear. Germline V lookup: CDR1 MNHEY, CDR2 SVGAGI. Trimming pared 9 bases from V and 5 bases from J, leaving 16 bases between. This CDR3 is built from 13 residues.

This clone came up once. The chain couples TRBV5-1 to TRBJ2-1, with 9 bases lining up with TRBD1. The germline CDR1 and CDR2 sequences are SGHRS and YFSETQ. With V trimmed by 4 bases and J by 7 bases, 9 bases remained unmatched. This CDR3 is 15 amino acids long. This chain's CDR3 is CASSGRDRVWNEQFF. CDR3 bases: TGCGCCAGCAGCGGCCGGGACAGGGTTTGGAATGAGCAGTTCTTC.

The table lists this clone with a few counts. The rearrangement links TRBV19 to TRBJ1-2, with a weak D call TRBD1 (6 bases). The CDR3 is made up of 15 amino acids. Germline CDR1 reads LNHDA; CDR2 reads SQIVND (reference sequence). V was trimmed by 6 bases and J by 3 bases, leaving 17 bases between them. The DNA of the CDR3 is TGTGCCAGTAGCCCGGGGGGGGCAGACTACTATGGCTACACCTTC. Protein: CASSPGGADYYGYTF.

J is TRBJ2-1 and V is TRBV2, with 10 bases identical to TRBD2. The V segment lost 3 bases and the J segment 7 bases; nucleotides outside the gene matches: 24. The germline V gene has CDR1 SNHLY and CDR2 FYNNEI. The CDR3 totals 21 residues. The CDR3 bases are TGTGCCAGCAGTGAGAAGGCCGAGACCCCGACGAGCGGGAGGGCTGGGAATGAGCAGTTCTTC. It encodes CASSEKAETPTSGRAGNEQFF.

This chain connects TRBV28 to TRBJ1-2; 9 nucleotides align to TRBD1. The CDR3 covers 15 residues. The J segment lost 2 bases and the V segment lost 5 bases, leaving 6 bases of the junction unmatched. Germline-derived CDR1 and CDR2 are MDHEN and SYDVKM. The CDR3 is CASSKNRGRNYGYTF. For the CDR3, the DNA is TGTGCCAGCAGTAAAAACAGGGGGCGAAACTATGGCTACACCTTC.

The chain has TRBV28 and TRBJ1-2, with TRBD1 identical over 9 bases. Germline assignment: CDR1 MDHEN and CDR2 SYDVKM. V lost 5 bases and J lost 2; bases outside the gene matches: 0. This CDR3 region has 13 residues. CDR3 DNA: TGTGCCAGCAGTGGGACAGGGAACTATGGCTACACCTTC. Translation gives CASSGTGNYGYTF.

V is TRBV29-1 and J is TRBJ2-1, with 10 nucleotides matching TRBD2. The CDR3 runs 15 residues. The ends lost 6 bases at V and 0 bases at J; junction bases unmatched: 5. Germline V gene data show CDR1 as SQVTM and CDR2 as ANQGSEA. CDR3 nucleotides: TGCAGCGTCCGGACTAGCGGAAGCTCCTACAATGAGCAGTTCTTC. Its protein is CSVRTSGSSYNEQFF.

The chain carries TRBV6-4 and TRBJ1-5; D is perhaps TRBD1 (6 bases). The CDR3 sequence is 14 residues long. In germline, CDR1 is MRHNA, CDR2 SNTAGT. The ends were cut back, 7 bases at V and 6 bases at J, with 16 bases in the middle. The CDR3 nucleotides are TGTGCCAGCACCCAAAACAGGGTTGGTCAGCCCCAGCATTTT. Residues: CASTQNRVGQPQHF.

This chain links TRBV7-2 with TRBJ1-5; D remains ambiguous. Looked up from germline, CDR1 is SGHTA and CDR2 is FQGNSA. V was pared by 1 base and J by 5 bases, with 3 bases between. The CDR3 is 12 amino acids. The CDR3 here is CASSLDDQPQHF. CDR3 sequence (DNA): TGTGCCAGCAGCTTAGACGATCAGCCCCAGCATTTT. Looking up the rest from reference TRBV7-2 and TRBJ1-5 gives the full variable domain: GAGVSQSPSNKVTEKGKDVELRCDPISGHTALYWYRQSLGQGLEFLIYFQGNSAPDKSGLPSDRFSAERTGGSVSTLTIQRTQQEDSAVYLCASSLDDQPQHFGDGTRLSIL.

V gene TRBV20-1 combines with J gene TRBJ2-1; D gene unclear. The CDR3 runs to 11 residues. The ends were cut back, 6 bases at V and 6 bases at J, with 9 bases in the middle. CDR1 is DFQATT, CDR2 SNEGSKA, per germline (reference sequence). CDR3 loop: CSAAIFNEQFF. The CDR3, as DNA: TGCAGTGCAGCTATTTTCAATGAGCAGTTCTTC.

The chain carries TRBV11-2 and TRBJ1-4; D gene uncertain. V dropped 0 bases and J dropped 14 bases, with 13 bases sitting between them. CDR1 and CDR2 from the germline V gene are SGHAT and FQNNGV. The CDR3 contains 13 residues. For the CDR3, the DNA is TGTGCCAGCAGCTTAGAGCCGGGCTCGGGGCTGTTTTTT. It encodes CASSLEPGSGLFF.

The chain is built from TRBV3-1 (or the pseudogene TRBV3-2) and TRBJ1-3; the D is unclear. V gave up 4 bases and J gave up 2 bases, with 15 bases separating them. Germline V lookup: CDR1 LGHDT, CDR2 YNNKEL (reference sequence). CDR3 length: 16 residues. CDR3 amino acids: CASSPGTFGAGNTIYF. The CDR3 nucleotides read TGTGCCAGCAGCCCGGGAACCTTCGGAGCTGGAAACACCATATATTTT.

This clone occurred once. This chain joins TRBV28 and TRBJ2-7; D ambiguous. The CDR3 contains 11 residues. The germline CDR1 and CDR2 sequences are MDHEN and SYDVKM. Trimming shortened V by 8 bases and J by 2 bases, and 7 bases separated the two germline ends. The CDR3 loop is CASATPYEQYF. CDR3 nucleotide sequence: TGTGCCAGCGCTACCCCCTACGAGCAGTACTTC.

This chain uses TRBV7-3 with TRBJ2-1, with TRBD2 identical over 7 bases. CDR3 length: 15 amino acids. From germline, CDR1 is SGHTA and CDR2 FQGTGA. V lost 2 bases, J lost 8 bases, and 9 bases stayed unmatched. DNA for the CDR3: TGTGCCAGCAGCTTAGCAGCGGGGCCTACACATGAGCAGTTCTTC. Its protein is CASSLAAGPTHEQFF. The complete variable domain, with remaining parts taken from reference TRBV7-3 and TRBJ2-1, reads GAGVSQTPSNKVTEKGKYVELRCDPISGHTALYWYRQSLGQGPEFLIYFQGTGAADDSGLPNDRFFAVRPEGSVSTLKIQRTERGDSAVYLCASSLAAGPTHEQFFGPGTRLTVL.

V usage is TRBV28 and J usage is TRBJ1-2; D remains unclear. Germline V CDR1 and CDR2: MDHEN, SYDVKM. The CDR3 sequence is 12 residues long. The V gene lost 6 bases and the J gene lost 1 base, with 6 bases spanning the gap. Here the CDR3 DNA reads TGTGCCAGCAGATCCAGTAACTATGGCTACACCTTC. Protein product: CASRSSNYGYTF.

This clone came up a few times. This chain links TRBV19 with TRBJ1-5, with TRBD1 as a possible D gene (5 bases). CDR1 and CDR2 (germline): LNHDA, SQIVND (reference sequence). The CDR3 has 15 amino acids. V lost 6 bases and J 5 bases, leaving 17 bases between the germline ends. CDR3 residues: CASRVGHVGYQPQHF. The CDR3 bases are TGTGCCAGTAGGGTGGGGCATGTAGGATATCAGCCCCAGCATTTT.

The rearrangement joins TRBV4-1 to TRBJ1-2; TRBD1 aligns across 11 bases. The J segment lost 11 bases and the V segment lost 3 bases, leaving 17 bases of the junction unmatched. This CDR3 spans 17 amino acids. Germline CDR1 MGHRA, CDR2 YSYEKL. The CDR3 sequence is CASSQDRDRGGVVSYTF. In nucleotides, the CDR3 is TGCGCCAGCAGCCAGGACCGGGACAGGGGGGGTGTCGTGTCGTACACCTTC.

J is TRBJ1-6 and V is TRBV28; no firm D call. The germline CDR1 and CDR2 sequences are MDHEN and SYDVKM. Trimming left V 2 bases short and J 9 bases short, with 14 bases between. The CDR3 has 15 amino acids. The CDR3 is CASSLSGRFSSPLHF. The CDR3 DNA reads TGTGCCAGCAGTTTAAGTGGCAGGTTCAGTTCACCCCTCCACTTT.